The 16 T cell receptor beta chains listed next were all sequenced from one sample in a study of T cells after yellow fever vaccination. TCRdb reanalysed the 5' RACE reads using MiXCR and keeps one entry per CDR3 protein. Here the sample spans about 350,000 distinct CDR3 sequences, roughly an eighth being singletons. The sample in question was CD4+ T cells sorted from PBMCs, obtained 15 days after the yellow fever booster vaccination. Source of these receptors: a man between 18 and 29 years old who received the YFV17D yellow fever vaccine.

This clonotype has more than one count but fewer than ten. The chain links TRBV15 to TRBJ2-3; possibly TRBD2 for D (5 bases). Germline V lookup: CDR1 LNHNV, CDR2 YYDKDF (reference sequence). This CDR3 is built from 14 residues. The V end lost 8 bases, the J end lost 4 bases, and 16 bases lay between the germline ends. The CDR3 bases are TGTGCCACCTCGGCCGTGACTACCCCAGATACGCAGTATTTT. Protein sequence: CATSAVTTPDTQYF.

This clonotype was counted a few times. J is TRBJ1-2 and V is TRBV7-2; D is possibly TRBD1 (6 bases). With 1 base removed from V and 5 bases from J, the gap between germline ends came to 8 bases. The CDR3 is made up of 13 amino acids. Germline V gene sequence: CDR1 SGHTA, CDR2 FQGNSA. This CDR3 reads CASSLGQEYGYTF. The CDR3 bases are TGTGCCAGCAGCTTAGGACAGGAGTATGGCTACACCTTC.

This clonotype was recorded many times. The chain joins TRBV18 to TRBJ2-7; possible D gene TRBD2, 6 bases. Germline loops: CDR1 KGHSH, CDR2 LQKENI. The CDR3 consists of 19 residues. V gave up 2 bases and J gave up 5 bases, with 28 bases separating them. CDR3 residues: CASSPGLREGLGYSNEQYF. CDR3 sequence (DNA): TGTGCCAGCTCACCAGGTCTACGAGAGGGACTCGGATATAGTAACGAGCAGTACTTC.

The CDR3 sequence is CATRGTDRGETQYF. Written as DNA, the CDR3 is TGTGCCACCCGGGGTACCGACAGGGGAGAGACCCAGTACTTC. The chain couples TRBV2 to TRBJ2-5; 8 nucleotides agree with TRBD1. After removal of 10 bases from V and 4 bases from J, the junction contained 11 bases not matched to a gene. Germline CDR1 SNHLY, CDR2 FYNNEI. This CDR3 comprises 14 residues.

This clonotype has ten or more counts. The V gene is TRBV5-6, the J gene TRBJ2-5; D not resolved. This CDR3 spans 13 amino acids. CDR1 and CDR2 from the germline V gene are SGHDT and YYEEEE. V was trimmed by 1 base and J by 4 bases, leaving 8 bases between them. For the CDR3, the DNA is TGTGCCAGCAGCTTGCGATTGGGAGAGACCCAGTACTTC. Amino acids: CASSLRLGETQYF.

The chain couples TRBV4-3 to TRBJ2-7, with D perhaps TRBD1 (6 bases). The germline V gene has CDR1 LGHNA and CDR2 YSLEER. The CDR3 contains 17 residues. The germline V and J ends were trimmed by 3 bases and 2 bases, with 20 bases remaining between them. The CDR3 protein is CASSQLYFRDTTYEQYF. CDR3 in DNA: TGCGCCAGCAGCCAGCTATACTTCCGGGACACCACCTACGAGCAGTACTTC.

This clonotype was seen a handful of times. The chain joins TRBV24-1 to TRBJ2-1, with TRBD2 matching 12 bases. Germline V gene sequence: CDR1 KGHDR, CDR2 SFDVKD. This CDR3 is built from 14 residues. V was pared by 3 bases and J by 13 bases, with 6 bases of the junction left unmatched. CDR3 residues: CATSDASGGEGQFF. The CDR3 DNA reads TGTGCCACCAGTGATGCTAGCGGGGGGGAGGGTCAGTTCTTC.

V and J are TRBV7-3 and TRBJ2-6, with D unresolved. The CDR3 runs to 16 residues. The germline V gene encodes CDR1 SGHTA and CDR2 FQGTGA. V was pared by 6 bases and J by 0 bases, with 12 bases between. The CDR3, as DNA: TGTGCCAGCAGTCCCGTGGGGAACTCTGGGGCCAACGTCCTGACTTTC. Translating it yields CASSPVGNSGANVLTF. The entire variable domain, with the rest obtained from reference TRBV7-3 and TRBJ2-6, is as follows: GAGVSQTPSNKVTEKGKYVELRCDPISGHTALYWYRQSLGQGPEFLIYFQGTGAADDSGLPNDRFFAVRPEGSVSTLKIQRTERGDSAVYLCASSPVGNSGANVLTFGAGSRLTVL.

This clonotype was observed a handful of times. This chain connects TRBV6-5 to TRBJ2-1, with D maybe TRBD2 (6 bases). Per the germline V gene, CDR1 is MNHEY and CDR2 is SVGAGI. The length of the CDR3 is 15 residues. V was trimmed by 5 bases and J by 0 bases, leaving 11 bases between them. CDR3 in amino acids: CASSRRGSSYNEQFF. In DNA form, the CDR3 reads TGTGCCAGCAGTCGACGGGGGAGCTCCTACAATGAGCAGTTCTTC.

The chain combines TRBV7-2 with TRBJ1-1; D may be TRBD1 (5 bases). There are 13 residues in the CDR3. Trimming shortened V by 4 bases and J by 11 bases, and 17 bases separated the two germline ends. From germline, CDR1 is SGHTA and CDR2 FQGNSA. Written as DNA, the CDR3 is TGTGCCAGCAGCTCCGGTGATTTAGGGACGGCTTTCTTT. Its protein product is CASSSGDLGTAFF. Full variable domain (missing parts from reference TRBV7-2 and TRBJ1-1): GAGVSQSPSNKVTEKGKDVELRCDPISGHTALYWYRQSLGQGLEFLIYFQGNSAPDKSGLPSDRFSAERTGGSVSTLTIQRTQQEDSAVYLCASSSGDLGTAFFGQGTRLTVV.

The chain recombines TRBV6-2 or TRBV6-3 with TRBJ2-7; perhaps TRBD1 as D (6 bases). Germline CDR1 reads MNHEY; CDR2 reads SVGEGT. The CDR3 consists of 14 residues. V gave up 6 bases and J gave up 6 bases, with 18 bases separating them. The CDR3 protein is CASRKTGTHGEQYF. Written as DNA, the CDR3 is TGTGCCAGCAGGAAGACAGGAACCCACGGCGAGCAGTACTTC.

The chain carries TRBV10-3 and TRBJ1-5; no clear D. Trimming shortened V by 5 bases and J by 3 bases, and 8 bases separated the two germline ends. The CDR3 has 13 amino acids. From germline, CDR1 is ENHRY and CDR2 SYGVKD. The CDR3 DNA reads as TGTGCCATCAGTAGGGCAGACAATCAGCCCCAGCATTTT. Its protein product is CAISRADNQPQHF.

This clonotype was counted only a few times. This chain joins TRBV6-4 and TRBJ2-3, with D possibly called TRBD1 or TRBD2 (5 bases each). Trimming removed 0 bases at V and 4 bases at J, with 11 bases between. CDR3 length: 15 residues. The germline V gene has CDR1 MRHNA and CDR2 SNTAGT. Here the CDR3 DNA reads TGTGCCAGCAGTGACTCCGGGGCCCCGGCAGATACGCAGTATTTT. Amino acids: CASSDSGAPADTQYF.

This chain uses TRBV12-3 or TRBV12-4 with TRBJ2-2; weak D call: TRBD1 (5 bases). Trimming left V 6 bases short and J 6 bases short, with 14 bases between. The CDR3 has 14 amino acids. CDR3 residues: CASRMGRTAGELFF. The DNA of the CDR3 is TGTGCCAGCAGAATGGGGCGAACGGCCGGGGAGCTGTTTTTT.

This clonotype has at least ten counts. The chain is built from TRBV4-3 and TRBJ1-4; D ambiguous. The CDR3 runs 13 residues. Looked up from germline, CDR1 is LGHNA and CDR2 is YSLEER. Trimming stripped 4 bases from V and 5 bases from J, with 8 bases between. The CDR3 DNA reads TGCGCCAGCAGCCTGGGTCCCAATGAAAAACTGTTTTTT. Protein product: CASSLGPNEKLFF.

This clonotype showed up just a few times. The chain carries TRBV12-3 or TRBV12-4 and TRBJ1-5, with TRBD1 identical over 9 bases. The CDR3 loop spans 14 amino acids. V dropped 7 bases and J dropped 4; count of bases not matched to a gene: 5. The CDR3 loop is CASTQTGGNQPQHF. In DNA form, the CDR3 reads TGTGCCAGCACCCAGACAGGGGGTAATCAGCCCCAGCATTTT.